The clone carrying this T cell receptor beta chain turned up a few times. This record comes from a study of blood T cells in healthy people across ages. The CDR3 has 15 amino acids. CDR1 LGHDT and CDR2 YNNKEL come from the germline V gene (reference sequence). J lost 3 bases, V lost 0 bases, and 2 bases had no gene match. With a J-beta primer mix and a sample-barcoded 5' primer, a second PCR ran roughly 7 to 11 cycles. TCRdb redid the calling of the 5' RACE reads with MiXCR, one entry per CDR3 protein. The sample holds fewer than 600,000 distinct CDR3 sequences, 25% to 35% seen once. These data were also reused for a study on T cells of mothers and their children.

What was sequenced was blood. This chain joins TRBV3-1 and TRBJ1-2; TRBD1 aligns across 9 bases. This clonotype was sampled from a boy aged 2-15 years in good health. The CDR3, as DNA: TGTGCCAGCAGCCAAGAGGACAGGGGAGACTATGGCTACACCTTC. It is translated as CASSQEDRGDYGYTF.